This TCR beta chain is from a study of neurological immune-mediated disorders. The V end lost 4 bases, the J end lost 3 bases, and 9 bases lay between the germline ends. The CDR3 has 14 amino acids. Germline CDR1 is SEHNR and CDR2 is FQNEAQ (reference sequence). One entry per CDR3 protein, called by TCRdb with MiXCR from the 5' RACE reads. The table lists 50,000 to 70,000 distinct CDR3 sequences, 4.5% to 5.5% of them singletons, with 6.9% in the top ten. This clonotype was counted ten times or more. The receptor was derived from a man aged 30 to 45 with multiple sclerosis. The specimen was PBMCs. The rearrangement links TRBV7-9 to TRBJ1-4; tentative D call: TRBD1 (5 bases). The CDR3 DNA is TGTGCCAGCAGCTGGGGACGGTCTAATGAAAAACTGTTTTTT. This codes for CASSWGRSNEKLFF.